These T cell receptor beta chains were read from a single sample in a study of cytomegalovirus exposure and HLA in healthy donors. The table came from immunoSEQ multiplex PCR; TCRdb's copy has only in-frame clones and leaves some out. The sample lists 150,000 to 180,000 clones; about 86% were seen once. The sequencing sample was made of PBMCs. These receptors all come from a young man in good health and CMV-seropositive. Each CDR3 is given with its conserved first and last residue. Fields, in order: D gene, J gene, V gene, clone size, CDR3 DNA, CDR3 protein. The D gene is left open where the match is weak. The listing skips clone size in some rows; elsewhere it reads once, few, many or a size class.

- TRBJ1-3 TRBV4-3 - TGCGCCAGCAGCCAAGAACCTACTTCGAGCTCTGGAAACACCATATATTTT CASSQEPTSSSGNTIYF
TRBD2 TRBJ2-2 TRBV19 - TGTGCCAGTCAGGGTTTGAGACTAGCGGTTACCGGGGAGCTGTTTTTT CASQGLRLAVTGELFF
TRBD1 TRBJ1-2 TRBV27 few TGTGCCAGCAGCCCAAGCCAGGGACAGGCCATCTATGGCTACACCTTC CASSPSQGQAIYGYTF
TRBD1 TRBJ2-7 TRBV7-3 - TGTGCCAGCAGCTCGGGACAGGGGGTCCACGAGCAGTACTTC CASSSGQGVHEQYF
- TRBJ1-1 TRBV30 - TGTGCCTGGAACATGCTGAACACTGAAGCTTTCTTT CAWNMLNTEAFF
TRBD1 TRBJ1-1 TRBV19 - TGTGCCAGTAGTATAGGACAGGGGTATGAAGCTTTCTTT CASSIGQGYEAFF
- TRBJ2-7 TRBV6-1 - TGTGCCAGCAGTGAAGCGCTTCGACAGGCGAGCTCCTACGAGCAGTACTTC CASSEALRQASSYEQYF
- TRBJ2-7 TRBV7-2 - TGTGCCAGCAGCTTAGTGGGTCGGGTGAGCTACGAGCAGTACTTC CASSLVGRVSYEQYF
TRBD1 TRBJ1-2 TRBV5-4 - TGTGCCAGCAGCTCCCCGGGGAACCCGACAGGGTATGGCTACACCTTC CASSSPGNPTGYGYTF
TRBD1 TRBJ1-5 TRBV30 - TGTGCCTGGGCGGGACAGGGGAATCAGCCCCAGCATTTT CAWAGQGNQPQHF
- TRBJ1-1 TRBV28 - TGTGCCAGCAGTCCCCTTAATGAAGCTTTCTTT CASSPLNEAFF
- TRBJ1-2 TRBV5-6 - TGTGCCAGCAGCTTTTCAGGGGCGTTCTATGGCTACACCTTC CASSFSGAFYGYTF
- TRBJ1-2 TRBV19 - TGTGCCAGTAAAAGGGGAATAAGTAACTATGGCTACACCTTC CASKRGISNYGYTF
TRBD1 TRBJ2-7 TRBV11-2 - TGTGCCAGCAGCTTGGGGACAGGGGGTTACGAGCAGTACTTC CASSLGTGGYEQYF
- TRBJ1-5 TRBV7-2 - TGTGCCAGCAGCTTAACTAATCAGCCCCAGCATTTT CASSLTNQPQHF
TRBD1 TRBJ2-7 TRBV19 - TGTGCCAGTAGTATAGACAGGGGGAGCTCCTACGAGCAGTACTTC CASSIDRGSSYEQYF
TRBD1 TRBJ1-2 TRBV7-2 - TGTGCCAGCAGCTTTGGGGGGACAGTTGGCTACACCTTC CASSFGGTVGYTF
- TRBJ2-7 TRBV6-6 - TGTGCCAGCAGCTCAACCTATGACAGCTGGTCCGCCTTC CASSSTYDSWSAF
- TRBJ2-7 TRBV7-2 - TGTGCCAGCGTCGAGGGAGTTTCCTACGAGCAGTACTTC CASVEGVSYEQYF
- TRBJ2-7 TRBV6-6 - TGTGCCAGCAGTTACGAGGGCTACGAGCAGTACTTC CASSYEGYEQYF
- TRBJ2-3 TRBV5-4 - TGTGCCAGCAGCTCTCCCCGCGGGCCTGCCACAGATACGCAGTATTTT CASSSPRGPATDTQYF
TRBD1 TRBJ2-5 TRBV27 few TGTGCCAGCAGTTTCTGGGACAGAAGGGAGACCCAGTACTTC CASSFWDRRETQYF
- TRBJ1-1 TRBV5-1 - TGCGCCAGCAGCTTGCGGGGGGTTGACGCTTTCTTT CASSLRGVDAFF